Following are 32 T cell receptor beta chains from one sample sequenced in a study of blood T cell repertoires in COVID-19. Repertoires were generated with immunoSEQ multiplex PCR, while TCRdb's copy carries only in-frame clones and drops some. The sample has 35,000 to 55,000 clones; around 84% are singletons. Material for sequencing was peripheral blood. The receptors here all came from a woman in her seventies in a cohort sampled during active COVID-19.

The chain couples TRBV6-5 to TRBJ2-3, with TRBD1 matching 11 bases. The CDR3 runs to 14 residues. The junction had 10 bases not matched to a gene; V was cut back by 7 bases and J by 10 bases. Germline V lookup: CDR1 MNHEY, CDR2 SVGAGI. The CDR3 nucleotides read TGTGCCAGCAACCCTCCGGACAGGGGGCTTCCGCAGTATTTT. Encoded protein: CASNPPDRGLPQYF.

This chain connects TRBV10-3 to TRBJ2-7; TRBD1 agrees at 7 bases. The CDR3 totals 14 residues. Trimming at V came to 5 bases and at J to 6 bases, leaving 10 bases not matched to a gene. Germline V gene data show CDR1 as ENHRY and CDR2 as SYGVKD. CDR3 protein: CAISQRDRRSEQYF. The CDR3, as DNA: TGTGCCATCAGTCAACGGGACAGAAGAAGCGAGCAGTACTTC.

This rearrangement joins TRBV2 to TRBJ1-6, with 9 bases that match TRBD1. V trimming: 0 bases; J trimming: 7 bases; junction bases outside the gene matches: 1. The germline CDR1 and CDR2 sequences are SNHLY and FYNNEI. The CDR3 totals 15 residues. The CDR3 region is CASSEATGGNSPLHF. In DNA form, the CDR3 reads TGTGCCAGCAGTGAAGCGACAGGGGGGAATTCACCCCTCCACTTT.

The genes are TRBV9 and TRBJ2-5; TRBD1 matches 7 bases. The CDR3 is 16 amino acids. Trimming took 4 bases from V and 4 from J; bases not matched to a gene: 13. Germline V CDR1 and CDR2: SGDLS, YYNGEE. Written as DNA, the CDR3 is TGTGCCAGCAGCCCACAGGGGACGTTTCGGGGAGAGACCCAGTACTTC. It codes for CASSPQGTFRGETQYF.

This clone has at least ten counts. CDR3 sequence: CASSPSGVNVLTF. The CDR3 DNA is TGTGCCAGCAGCCCGAGCGGGGTTAACGTCCTGACTTTC. The rearrangement joins TRBV6-2 or TRBV6-3 to TRBJ2-6; the match to TRBD2 covers 7 bases. The CDR3 extends over 13 amino acids. Germline V lookup: CDR1 MNHEY, CDR2 SVGEGT. With V trimmed by 6 bases and J by 10 bases, 6 bases remained unmatched.

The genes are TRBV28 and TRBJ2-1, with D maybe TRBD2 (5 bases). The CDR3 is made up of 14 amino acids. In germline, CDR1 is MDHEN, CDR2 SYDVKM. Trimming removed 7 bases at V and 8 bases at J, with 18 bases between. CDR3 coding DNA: TGTGCCAGCATTCGAGGAGGCAATTCTGATGAGCAGTTCTTC. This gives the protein CASIRGGNSDEQFF.

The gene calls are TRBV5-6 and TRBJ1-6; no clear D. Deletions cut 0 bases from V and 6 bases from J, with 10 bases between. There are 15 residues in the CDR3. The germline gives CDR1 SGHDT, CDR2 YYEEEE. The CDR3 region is CASSLGSGGNSPLHF. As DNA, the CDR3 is TGTGCCAGCAGCTTGGGTTCAGGTGGTAATTCACCCCTCCACTTT.

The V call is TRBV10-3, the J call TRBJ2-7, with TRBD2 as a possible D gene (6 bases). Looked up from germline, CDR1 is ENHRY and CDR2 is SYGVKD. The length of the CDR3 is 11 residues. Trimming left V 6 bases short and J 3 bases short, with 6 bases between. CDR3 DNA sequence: TGTGCCATCAGGACTAGCTACGAGCAGTACTTC. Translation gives CAIRTSYEQYF.

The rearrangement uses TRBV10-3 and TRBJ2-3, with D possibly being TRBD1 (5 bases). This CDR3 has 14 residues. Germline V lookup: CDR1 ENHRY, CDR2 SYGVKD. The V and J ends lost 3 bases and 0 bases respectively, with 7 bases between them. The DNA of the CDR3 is TGTGCCATCAGTGACCAGGGTAGCACAGATACGCAGTATTTT. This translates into CAISDQGSTDTQYF.

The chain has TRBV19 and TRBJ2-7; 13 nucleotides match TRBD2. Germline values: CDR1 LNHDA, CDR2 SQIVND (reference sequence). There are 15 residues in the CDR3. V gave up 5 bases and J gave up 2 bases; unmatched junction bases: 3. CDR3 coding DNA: TGTGCCAGTAGTTTACTAGCGGGAGGGCCCTACGAGCAGTACTTC. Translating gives CASSLLAGGPYEQYF.

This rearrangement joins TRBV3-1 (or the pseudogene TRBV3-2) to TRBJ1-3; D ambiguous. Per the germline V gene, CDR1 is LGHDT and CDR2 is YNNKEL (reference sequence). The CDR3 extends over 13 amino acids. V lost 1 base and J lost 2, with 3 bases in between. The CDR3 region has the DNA TGTGCCAGCAGCCAAGGCGCTGGAAACACCATATATTTT. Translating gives CASSQGAGNTIYF.

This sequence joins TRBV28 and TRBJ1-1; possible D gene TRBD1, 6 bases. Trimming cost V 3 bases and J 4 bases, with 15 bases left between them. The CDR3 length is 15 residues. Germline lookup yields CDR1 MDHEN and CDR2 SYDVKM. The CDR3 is CASSLGGAMSTEAFF. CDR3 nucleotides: TGTGCCAGCAGTTTGGGGGGGGCGATGAGCACTGAAGCTTTCTTT. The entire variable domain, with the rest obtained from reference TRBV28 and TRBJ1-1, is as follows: DVKVTQSSRYLVKRTGEKVFLECVQDMDHENMFWYRQDPGLGLRLIYFSYDVKMKEKGDIPEGYSVSREKKERFSLILESASTNQTSMYLCASSLGGAMSTEAFFGQGTRLTVV.

The CDR3 nucleotides read TGTGCCAGCAGCTTCGGTAGGGGTCTCCCCTACGAGCAGTACTTC. The encoded protein is CASSFGRGLPYEQYF. The rearrangement links TRBV5-5 to TRBJ2-7, with D perhaps TRBD1 (5 bases). The germline V gene has CDR1 SGHKS and CDR2 YYEKEE (reference sequence). The CDR3 is made up of 15 amino acids. V was shortened by 2 bases and J by 2 bases, with 14 bases between the two germline ends.

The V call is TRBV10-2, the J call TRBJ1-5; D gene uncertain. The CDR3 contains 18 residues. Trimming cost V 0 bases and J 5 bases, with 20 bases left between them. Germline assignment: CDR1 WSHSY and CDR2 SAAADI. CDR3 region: CASSESAFEEIRDQPQHF. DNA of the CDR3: TGCGCCAGCAGTGAGTCGGCCTTTGAGGAGATTCGCGATCAGCCCCAGCATTTT.

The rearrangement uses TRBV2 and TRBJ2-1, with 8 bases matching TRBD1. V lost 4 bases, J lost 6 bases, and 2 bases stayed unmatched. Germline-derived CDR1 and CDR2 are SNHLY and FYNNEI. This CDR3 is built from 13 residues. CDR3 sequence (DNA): TGTGCCAGCAGTGTGGACAGGGCCAATGAGCAGTTCTTC. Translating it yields CASSVDRANEQFF.

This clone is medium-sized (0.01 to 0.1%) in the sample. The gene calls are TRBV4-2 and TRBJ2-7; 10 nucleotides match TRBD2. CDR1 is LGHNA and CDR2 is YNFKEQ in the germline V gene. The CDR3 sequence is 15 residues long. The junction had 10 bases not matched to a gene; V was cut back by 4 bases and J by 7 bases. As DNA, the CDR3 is TGTGCCAGCAGCCCGGGCCTAGCGGGAGTTGGGGAGCAGTACTTC. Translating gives CASSPGLAGVGEQYF.

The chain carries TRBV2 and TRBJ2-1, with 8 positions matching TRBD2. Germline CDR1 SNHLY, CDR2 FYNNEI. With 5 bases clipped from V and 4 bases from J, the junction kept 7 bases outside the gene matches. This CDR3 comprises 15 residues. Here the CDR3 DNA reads TGTGCCAGCAGTAAAGGACTAGCTGAATACAATGAGCAGTTCTTC. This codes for CASSKGLAEYNEQFF.

Here the CDR3 reads CASSPPAGVNEKLFF. As DNA, the CDR3 is TGTGCCAGCAGCCCGCCGGCAGGGGTTAATGAAAAACTGTTTTTT. This rearrangement joins TRBV6-2 or TRBV6-3 to TRBJ1-4; D may be TRBD1 (6 bases). Trimming removed 6 bases at V and 4 bases at J, with 15 bases between. The CDR3 sequence is 15 residues long. Germline V gives CDR1 MNHEY, CDR2 SVGEGT.

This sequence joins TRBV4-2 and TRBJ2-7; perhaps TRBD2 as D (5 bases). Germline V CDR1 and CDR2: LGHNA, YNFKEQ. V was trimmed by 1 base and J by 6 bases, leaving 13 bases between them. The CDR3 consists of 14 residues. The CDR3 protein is CASSQAGLAFEQYF. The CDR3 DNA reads TGTGCCAGCAGCCAAGCCGGGCTAGCCTTCGAGCAGTACTTC.

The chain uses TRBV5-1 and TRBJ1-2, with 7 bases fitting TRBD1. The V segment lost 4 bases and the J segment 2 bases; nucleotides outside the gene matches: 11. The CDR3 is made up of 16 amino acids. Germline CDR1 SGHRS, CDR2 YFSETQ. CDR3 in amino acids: CASSLGTAETNYGYTF. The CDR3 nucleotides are TGCGCCAGCAGCCTAGGGACAGCCGAAACCAACTATGGCTACACCTTC.

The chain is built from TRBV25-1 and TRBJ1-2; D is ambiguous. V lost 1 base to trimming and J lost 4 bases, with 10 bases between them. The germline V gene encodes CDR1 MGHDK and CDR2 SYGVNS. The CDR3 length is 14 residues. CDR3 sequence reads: CASSELDTFYGYTF. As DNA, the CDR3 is TGTGCCAGCAGTGAATTAGACACCTTCTATGGCTACACCTTC.

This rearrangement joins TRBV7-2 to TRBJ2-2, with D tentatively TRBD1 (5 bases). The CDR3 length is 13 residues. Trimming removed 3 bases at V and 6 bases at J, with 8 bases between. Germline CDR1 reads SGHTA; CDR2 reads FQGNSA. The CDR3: CASSFNRPGELFF. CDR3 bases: TGTGCCAGCAGCTTTAACAGGCCCGGGGAGCTGTTTTTT.

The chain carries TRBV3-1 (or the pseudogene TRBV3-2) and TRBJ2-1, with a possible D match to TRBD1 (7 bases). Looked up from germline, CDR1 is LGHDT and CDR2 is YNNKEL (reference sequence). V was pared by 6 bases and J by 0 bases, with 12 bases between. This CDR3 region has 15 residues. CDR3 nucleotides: TGTGCCAGCAGACTCCAGGGGGGCTCCTACAATGAGCAGTTCTTC. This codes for CASRLQGGSYNEQFF.

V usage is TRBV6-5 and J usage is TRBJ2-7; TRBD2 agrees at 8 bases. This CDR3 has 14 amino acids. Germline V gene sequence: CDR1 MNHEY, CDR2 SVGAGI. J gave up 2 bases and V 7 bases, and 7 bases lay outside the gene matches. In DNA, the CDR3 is TGTGCCAGCAACAGAGCGGGGGCTACCTACGAGCAGTACTTC. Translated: CASNRAGATYEQYF.

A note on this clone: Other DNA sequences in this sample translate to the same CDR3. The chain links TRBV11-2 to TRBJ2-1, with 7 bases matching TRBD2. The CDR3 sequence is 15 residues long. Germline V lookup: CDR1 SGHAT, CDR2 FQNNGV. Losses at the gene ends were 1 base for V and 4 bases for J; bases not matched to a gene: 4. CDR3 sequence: CASSLGLAEYNEQFF. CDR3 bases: TGTGCCAGCAGCTTAGGGCTAGCGGAATACAATGAGCAGTTCTTC.

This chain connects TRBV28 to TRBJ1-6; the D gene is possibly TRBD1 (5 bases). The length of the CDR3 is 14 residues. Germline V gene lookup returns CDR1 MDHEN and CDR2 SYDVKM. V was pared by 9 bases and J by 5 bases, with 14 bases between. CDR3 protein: CASRGGSHNSPLHF. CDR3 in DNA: TGTGCCAGTCGGGGGGGGTCCCATAATTCACCCCTCCACTTT. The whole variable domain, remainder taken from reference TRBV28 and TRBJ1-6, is DVKVTQSSRYLVKRTGEKVFLECVQDMDHENMFWYRQDPGLGLRLIYFSYDVKMKEKGDIPEGYSVSREKKERFSLILESASTNQTSMYLCASRGGSHNSPLHFGNGTRLTVT.

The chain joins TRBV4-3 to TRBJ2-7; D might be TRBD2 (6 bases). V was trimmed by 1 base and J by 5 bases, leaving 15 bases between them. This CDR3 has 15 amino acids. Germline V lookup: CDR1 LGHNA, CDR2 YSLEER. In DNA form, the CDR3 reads TGCGCCAGCAGCCAAGTAACGGGAGCCCCCAACGAGCAGTACTTC. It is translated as CASSQVTGAPNEQYF.

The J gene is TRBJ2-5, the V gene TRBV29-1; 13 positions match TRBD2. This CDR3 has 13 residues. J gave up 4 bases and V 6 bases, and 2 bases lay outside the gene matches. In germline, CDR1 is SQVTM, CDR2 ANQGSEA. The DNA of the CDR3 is TGCAGCGTGAGGACTAGCGGGGGAGAGACCCAGTACTTC. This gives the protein CSVRTSGGETQYF.

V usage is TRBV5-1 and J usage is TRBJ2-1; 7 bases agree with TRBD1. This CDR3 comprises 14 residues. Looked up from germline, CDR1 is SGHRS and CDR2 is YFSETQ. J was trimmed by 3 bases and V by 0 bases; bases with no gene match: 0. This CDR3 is CASSLGQGYNEQFF. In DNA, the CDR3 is TGCGCCAGCAGCTTGGGACAGGGCTACAATGAGCAGTTCTTC. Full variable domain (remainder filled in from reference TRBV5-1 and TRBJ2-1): KAGVTQTPRYLIKTRGQQVTLSCSPISGHRSVSWYQQTPGQGLQFLFEYFSETQRNKGNFPGRFSGRQFSNSRSEMNVSTLELGDSALYLCASSLGQGYNEQFFGPGTRLTVL.

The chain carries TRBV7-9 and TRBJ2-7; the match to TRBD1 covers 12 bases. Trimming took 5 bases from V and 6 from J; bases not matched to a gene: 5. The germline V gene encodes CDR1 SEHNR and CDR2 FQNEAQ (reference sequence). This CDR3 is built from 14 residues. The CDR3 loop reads CASSTGTGGPEQYF. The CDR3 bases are TGTGCCAGCAGCACCGGGACAGGGGGCCCCGAGCAGTACTTC.

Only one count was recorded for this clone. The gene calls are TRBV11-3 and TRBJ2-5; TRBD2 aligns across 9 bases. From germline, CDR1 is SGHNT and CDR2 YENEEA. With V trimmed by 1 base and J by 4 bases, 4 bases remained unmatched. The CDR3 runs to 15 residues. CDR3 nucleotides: TGTGCCAGCAGCTTAGCGCCTAGCGGGATAGAGACCCAGTACTTC. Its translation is CASSLAPSGIETQYF.

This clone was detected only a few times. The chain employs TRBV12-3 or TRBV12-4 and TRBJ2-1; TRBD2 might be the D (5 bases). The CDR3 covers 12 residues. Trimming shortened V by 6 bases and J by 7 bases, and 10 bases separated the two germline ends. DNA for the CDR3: TGTGCCAGCAGCCGGGAAGGGAATGAGCAGTTCTTC. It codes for CASSREGNEQFF.